This T cell receptor beta chain came from a study of blood T cell repertoires in COVID-19. Whole-study context: Sources were T cells, B-cell-depleted T cells, or PBMCs; the material itself was cDNA or gDNA.

The CDR3 consists of 13 residues. Trimming stripped 7 bases from V and 4 bases from J, with 13 bases between. In the original processing: Cell counts per sample came from amplifying reference gene primers. Clones were sequenced by immunoSEQ multiplex PCR, and TCRdb holds only the in-frame ones, with some missing. V, J and clone size reflect that table, while D and trimming were determined from the DNA. Of 380,000 or so clones listed, approximately 86% are singletons. The sequence was obtained from a woman in her sixties with COVID-19, enrolled during active disease. Sequenced: peripheral blood. The genes are TRBV12-3 or TRBV12-4 and TRBJ2-5; D remains ambiguous. CDR3 residues: CASISSVGETQYF. CDR3 DNA sequence: TGTGCCAGCATCTCGTCCGTCGGAGAGACCCAGTACTTC.